This paragraph reports one T cell receptor (beta chain). Germline lookup yields CDR1 LNHDA and CDR2 SQIVND (reference sequence). V lost 6 bases to trimming and J lost 7 bases; unmatched junction nucleotides: 5. The length of the CDR3 is 12 residues. These data originate in a study of blood T cell repertoires in COVID-19. Participant-given clinical history determined each cohort assignment. Original methodology: From reference gene primer amplification, estimates of nucleated cell counts were derived. Profiling relied on immunoSEQ multiplex PCR, and the TCRdb table lists in-frame clones only, not all of them. That table furnishes V, J and clone size, whereas the DNA furnished D and trimming. The sample has about 180,000 clones, 80% seen once.

Sequencing input: PBMCs or T cells enriched from blood (not recorded which). V gene TRBV19 combines with J gene TRBJ1-2; 7 positions match TRBD1. The sequence came from a man aged 55 to 70 who had been exposed to COVID-19. The CDR3 protein is CASSTGQPGYTF. CDR3 coding DNA: TGTGCCAGTAGCACGGGACAGCCTGGCTACACCTTC.